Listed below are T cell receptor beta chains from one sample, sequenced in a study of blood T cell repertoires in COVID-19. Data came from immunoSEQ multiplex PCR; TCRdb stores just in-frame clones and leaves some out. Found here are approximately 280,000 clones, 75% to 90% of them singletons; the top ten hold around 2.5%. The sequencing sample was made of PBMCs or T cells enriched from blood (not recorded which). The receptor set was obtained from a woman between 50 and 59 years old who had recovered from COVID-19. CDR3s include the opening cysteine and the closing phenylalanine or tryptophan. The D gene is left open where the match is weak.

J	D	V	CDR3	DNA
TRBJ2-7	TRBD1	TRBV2	CASTPGTGDYEQYF	TGTGCCAGCACCCCCGGGACAGGGGACTACGAGCAGTACTTC
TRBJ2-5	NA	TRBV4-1	CASSQGQGPRWETQYF	TGCGCCAGCAGCCAAGGCCAAGGCCCGAGGTGGGAGACCCAGTACTTC
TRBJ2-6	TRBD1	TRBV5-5	CASSFIATGGAGANVLTF	TGTGCCAGCAGCTTTATTGCCACAGGGGGCGCTGGGGCCAACGTCCTGACTTTC
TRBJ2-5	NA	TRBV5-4	CASSTRLGAGGQETQYF	TGTGCCAGCAGTACCCGACTCGGGGCCGGGGGACAAGAGACCCAGTACTTC
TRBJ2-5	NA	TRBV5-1	CASSSSVLETQYF	TGCGCCAGCAGCTCGTCGGTCCTGGAGACCCAGTACTTC
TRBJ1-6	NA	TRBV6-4	CASSEVYGSPLHF	TGTGCCAGCAGTGAGGTGTACGGGTCACCCCTCCACTTT
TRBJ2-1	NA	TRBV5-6	CASSSDSYYNEQFF	TGTGCCAGCAGCTCGGACAGTTACTACAATGAGCAGTTCTTC
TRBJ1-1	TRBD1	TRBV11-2	CASSLGQGAEAFF	TGTGCCAGCAGCCTGGGTCAGGGGGCTGAAGCTTTCTTT
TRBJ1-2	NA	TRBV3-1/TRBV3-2	CASSQVEGDGYTF	TGTGCCAGCAGCCAAGTGGAGGGCGACGGGTACACCTTC
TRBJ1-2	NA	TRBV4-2	CASSQVSDIQYGYTF	TGTGCCAGCAGCCAAGTTTCGGACATTCAGTATGGCTACACCTTC
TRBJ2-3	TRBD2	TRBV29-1	CSVVGGEVTSGTDTQYF	TGCAGCGTCGTAGGAGGGGAAGTGACTAGCGGGACAGATACGCAGTATTTT